This T cell receptor beta chain was documented in a study of vaccination and CD4 T cells after COVID-19. This CDR3 comprises 15 residues. V was trimmed by 7 bases and J by 5 bases, leaving 20 bases between them. Germline CDR1 reads MDHEN; CDR2 reads SYDVKM. An Oncomine TCR Beta short-read assay was used to sequence the DNA from cultured CD4+ T cells. A single record per CDR3 protein comes from TCRdb applying MiXCR to the PCR reads. The sample lists 22,000 or so distinct CDR3 sequences, around 44% occurring once. The treatment was: approximately nine-day PBMC culture with coronavirus spike peptide pools or control peptides (ViraFEST assay). This clonotype was seen a few times. Its target is unknown.

Input material: CD4+ T cells from blood, cultured in vitro. This rearrangement joins TRBV28 to TRBJ1-1; weak D call: TRBD1 (5 bases). The clonotype comes from a human donor who had recovered from COVID-19. The CDR3 loop reads CASTSTGPRGTEAFF. The CDR3 DNA reads as TGTGCCAGCACTTCTACAGGACCCCGAGGGACTGAAGCTTTCTTT.